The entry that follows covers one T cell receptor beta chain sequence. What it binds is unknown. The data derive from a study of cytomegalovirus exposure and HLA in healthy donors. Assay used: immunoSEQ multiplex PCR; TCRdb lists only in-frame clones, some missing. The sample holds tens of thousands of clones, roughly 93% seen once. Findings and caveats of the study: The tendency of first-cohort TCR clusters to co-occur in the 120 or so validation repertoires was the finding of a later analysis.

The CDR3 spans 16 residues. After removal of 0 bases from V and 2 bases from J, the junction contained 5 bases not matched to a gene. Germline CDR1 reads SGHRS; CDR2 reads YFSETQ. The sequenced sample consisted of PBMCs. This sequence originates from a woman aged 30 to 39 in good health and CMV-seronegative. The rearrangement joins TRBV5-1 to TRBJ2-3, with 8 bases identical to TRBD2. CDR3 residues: CASSLVPGGITDTQYF. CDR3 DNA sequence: TGCGCCAGCAGCTTGGTCCCGGGGGGGATCACAGATACGCAGTATTTT. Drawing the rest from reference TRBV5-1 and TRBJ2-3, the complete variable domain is KAGVTQTPRYLIKTRGQQVTLSCSPISGHRSVSWYQQTPGQGLQFLFEYFSETQRNKGNFPGRFSGRQFSNSRSEMNVSTLELGDSALYLCASSLVPGGITDTQYFGPGTRLTVL.